The next 10 T cell receptor beta chains were all read from a single sample in a study of cytomegalovirus exposure and HLA in healthy donors. With 60 Vbeta and 13 Jbeta primers, the PCR was carried out. This table comes from immunoSEQ multiplex PCR, and its TCRdb copy is limited to in-frame clones, with some not included. The table lists around 59,000 clones, 80% of them singletons. Sequences were obtained from PBMCs. All receptors come from a woman aged 40 to 55 in good health and CMV-seronegative.

The genes are TRBV2 and TRBJ1-5; D uncertain. Germline CDR1 is SNHLY and CDR2 is FYNNEI. The CDR3 length is 13 residues. V dropped 3 bases and J dropped 8 bases, with 11 bases sitting between them. The CDR3 region has the DNA TGTGCCAGCAGTGAGACTCCTATGGAGCCCCAGCATTTT. Translated: CASSETPMEPQHF.

The chain recombines TRBV6-1 with TRBJ1-5; a weak D match, TRBD1 (5 bases). This CDR3 is 18 amino acids long. V dropped 1 base and J dropped 7 bases, with 23 bases sitting between them. In germline, CDR1 is MNHNS, CDR2 SASEGT. In nucleotides, the CDR3 is TGTGCCAGCAGTGAAGTTGGGTGGGCAGGGATGGCTCGGCAGCCCCAGCATTTT. This translates into CASSEVGWAGMARQPQHF.

The chain combines TRBV18 with TRBJ1-2, with 9 bases fitting TRBD1. The CDR3 runs to 15 residues. V trimming: 3 bases; J trimming: 7 bases; junction bases outside the gene matches: 9. Germline V gene sequence: CDR1 KGHSH, CDR2 LQKENI. For the CDR3, the DNA is TGTGCCAGCTCACCGTTACAGGGGGCGTTAGGTGGCTACACCTTC. Its translation is CASSPLQGALGGYTF.

V and J are TRBV7-2 and TRBJ1-4; 7 nucleotides agree with TRBD1. This CDR3 spans 18 amino acids. Germline CDR1 is SGHTA and CDR2 is FQGNSA. V lost 7 bases to trimming and J lost 3 bases; unmatched junction nucleotides: 17. DNA for the CDR3: TGTGCCAGCACCTCTCCCCCCGACAGGGCGGTTCCTAATGAAAAACTGTTTTTT. It specifies CASTSPPDRAVPNEKLFF.

V and J are TRBV19 and TRBJ1-5, with 9 nucleotides matching TRBD1. The CDR3 is 18 residues long. CDR1 LNHDA and CDR2 SQIVND come from the germline V gene (reference sequence). The V gene end was trimmed by 1 base and the J gene end by 1 base; junction bases not matched to a gene: 8. CDR3 region: CASSIVGQGPWSNQPQHF. The CDR3 region has the DNA TGTGCCAGTAGTATAGTGGGACAGGGCCCCTGGAGCAATCAGCCCCAGCATTTT.

This chain uses TRBV7-2 with TRBJ1-2; no definite D call. The germline V gene has CDR1 SGHTA and CDR2 FQGNSA. The ends were cut back, 1 base at V and 7 bases at J, with 7 bases in the middle. There are 12 residues in the CDR3. The CDR3 DNA reads TGTGCCAGCAGCTTAGAAGTGGCTGGCTACACCTTC. Translated, it gives CASSLEVAGYTF.

The chain uses TRBV5-6 and TRBJ2-1, with 11 nucleotides matching TRBD2. The CDR3 is made up of 17 amino acids. Trimming removed 4 bases from V and 2 bases from J; junction bases left unmatched: 8. Germline assignment: CDR1 SGHDT and CDR2 YYEEEE. DNA of the CDR3: TGTGCCAGCAGCGGGCGACTAGCGGGGCAGCCCTACAATGAGCAGTTCTTC. It translates to CASSGRLAGQPYNEQFF.

This clone was detected only once. The chain joins TRBV27 to TRBJ2-3; D may be TRBD1 (6 bases). The CDR3 sequence is 20 residues long. Germline values: CDR1 MNHEY, CDR2 SMNVEV (reference sequence). Trimming took off 6 bases at V and 1 base at J, with 29 bases between the two ends. Here the CDR3 reads CASSFLDTGSAIVRTDTQYF. In DNA form, the CDR3 reads TGTGCCAGCAGCTTTCTAGACACAGGGAGCGCCATTGTGCGCACAGATACGCAGTATTTT.

The chain is built from TRBV2 and TRBJ2-4; TRBD2 might be the D (5 bases). Germline CDR1 is SNHLY and CDR2 is FYNNEI. The CDR3 has 15 residues. V dropped 4 bases and J dropped 6 bases, with 16 bases sitting between them. CDR3 amino acids: CASSVGPRVLNIQYF. CDR3 DNA: TGTGCCAGCAGTGTCGGTCCGAGGGTTTTAAACATTCAGTACTTC.

The chain is built from TRBV7-9 and TRBJ2-3, with a weak D call TRBD2 (5 bases). Trimming took 1 base from V and 4 from J, leaving 15 bases between them. The CDR3 runs 16 residues. Per the germline V gene, CDR1 is SEHNR and CDR2 is FQNEAQ (reference sequence). The CDR3 loop reads CASSLVGSSSPDTQYF. The DNA of the CDR3 is TGTGCCAGCAGCTTAGTAGGGAGTTCATCGCCAGATACGCAGTATTTT.